This T cell receptor (beta chain) derives from a study of T-cell reconstitution after alpha-beta-depleted transplantation in children. It was with unique molecular identifiers that the TCRbeta library was prepared. TCRdb called the PCR reads again in MiXCR, with one record for every CDR3 protein. The repertoire includes approximately 520,000 distinct CDR3 sequences, 11% of them detected once, and 14% sits in the top ten. In this sample, this clonotype turned up a few times. V was pared by 0 bases and J by 4 bases, with 5 bases between. Germline V gene data show CDR1 as SGHTA and CDR2 as FQGNSA. The CDR3 length is 13 residues.

V gene TRBV7-2 combines with J gene TRBJ2-3, with no clear D. This receptor was taken from a female patient aged 2-9 years who had a stem cell transplant for aplastic anemia, so the T cells may come from the graft donor. This specimen was PBMCs, mostly from graft donor cells, taken 180 days after TCRalphabeta/CD19-depleted stem cell transplant. CDR3 DNA: TGTGCCAGCAGCTTAGCCGAGGCAGATACGCAGTATTTT. Amino acids: CASSLAEADTQYF.